This T cell receptor beta chain came from a study of T cells after yellow fever vaccination. Background on the study: It was SMART-Seq v4 Ultra Low Input that prepared the fractions with low cell numbers. General study results and limits: High-abundance clonotypes from the bulk population could contaminate FACS-sorted repertoires. A large majority of primary-vaccination clones showed up again after the booster (roughly 95% CD4, about 87% CD8).

A 5'RACE template-switching step, the method used to make TCR cDNA, added a universal primer site and UMIs. TCRdb processed the 5' RACE reads anew with MiXCR; each CDR3 protein has one entry. The sample holds 200,000 to 300,000 distinct CDR3 sequences; 6.5% to 7.5% are singletons and the top ten take 0.85% to 1.2%. The germline gives CDR1 SGHVS, CDR2 FNYEAQ. Trimming stripped 2 bases from V and 3 bases from J, with 17 bases between. The CDR3 extends over 16 amino acids. This clonotype occurred many times. Its antigen is undetermined. This clonotype was obtained from a young man who received the YFV17D yellow fever vaccine. The sequenced sample was CD4+ T cells sorted from PBMCs, obtained on the day of the yellow fever booster vaccination. V gene TRBV7-6 combines with J gene TRBJ2-7; tentatively, D is TRBD2 (6 bases). The CDR3 loop is CASSLLGSGPLYEQYF. The CDR3 nucleotides read TGTGCCAGCAGCTTATTGGGCAGCGGGCCTCTCTACGAGCAGTACTTC.